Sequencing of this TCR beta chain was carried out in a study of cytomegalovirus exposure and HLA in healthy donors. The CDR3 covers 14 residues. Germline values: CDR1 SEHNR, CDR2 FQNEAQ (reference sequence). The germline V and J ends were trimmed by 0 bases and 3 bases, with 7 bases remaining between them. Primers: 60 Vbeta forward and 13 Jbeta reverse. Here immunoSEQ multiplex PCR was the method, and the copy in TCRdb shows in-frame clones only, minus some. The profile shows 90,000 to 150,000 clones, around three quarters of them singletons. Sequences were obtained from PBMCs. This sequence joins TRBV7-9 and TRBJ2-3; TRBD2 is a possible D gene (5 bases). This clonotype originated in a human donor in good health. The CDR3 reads CASSLAGATDTQYF. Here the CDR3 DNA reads TGTGCCAGCAGCTTAGCGGGAGCGACAGATACGCAGTATTTT.